This section outlines one T cell receptor (beta chain) sequence together with its context. These data belong to a study of control samples from healthy donors and cancer patients. TCRdb's copy holds only in-frame clones and misses some; the assay was immunoSEQ multiplex PCR. The data show 90,000 to 150,000 clones, about 87% seen once. Germline V gives CDR1 MGHRA, CDR2 YSYEKL. Trimming left V 1 base short and J 5 bases short, with 8 bases between. This CDR3 comprises 13 residues. The chain joins TRBV4-1 to TRBJ2-5, with no clear D. The receptor comes from a young man in good health. The specimen was blood. The CDR3 reads CASSQAVTETQYF. The CDR3 DNA follows: TGCGCCAGCAGCCAAGCAGTAACGGAGACCCAGTACTTC.